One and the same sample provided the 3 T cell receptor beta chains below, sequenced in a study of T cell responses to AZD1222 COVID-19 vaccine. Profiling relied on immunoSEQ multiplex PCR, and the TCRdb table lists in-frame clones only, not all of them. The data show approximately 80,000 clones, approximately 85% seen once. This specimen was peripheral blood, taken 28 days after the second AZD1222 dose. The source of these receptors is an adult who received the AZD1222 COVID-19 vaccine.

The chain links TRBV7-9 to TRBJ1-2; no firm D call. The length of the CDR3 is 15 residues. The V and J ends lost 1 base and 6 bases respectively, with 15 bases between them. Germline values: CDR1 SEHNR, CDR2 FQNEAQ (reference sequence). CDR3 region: CASSLGGISSHGYTF. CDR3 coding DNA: TGTGCCAGCAGCTTAGGAGGTATTTCTTCACATGGCTACACCTTC. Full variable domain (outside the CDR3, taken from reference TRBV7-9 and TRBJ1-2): DTGVSQNPRHKITKRGQNVTFRCDPISEHNRLYWYRQTLGQGPEFLTYFQNEAQLEKSRLLSDRFSAERPKGSFSTLEIQRTEQGDSAMYLCASSLGGISSHGYTFGSGTRLTVV.

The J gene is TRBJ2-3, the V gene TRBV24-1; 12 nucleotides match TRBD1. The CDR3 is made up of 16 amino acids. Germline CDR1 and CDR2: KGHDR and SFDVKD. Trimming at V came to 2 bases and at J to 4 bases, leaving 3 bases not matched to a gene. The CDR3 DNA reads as TGTGCCACCAGTGATTATGGGACAGGGGGCGCAGATACGCAGTATTTT. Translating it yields CATSDYGTGGADTQYF.

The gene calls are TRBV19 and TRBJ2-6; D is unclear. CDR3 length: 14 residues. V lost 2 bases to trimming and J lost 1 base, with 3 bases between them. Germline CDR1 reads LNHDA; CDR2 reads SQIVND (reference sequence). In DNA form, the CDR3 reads TGTGCCAGTAGTATACGGTCTGGGGCCAACGTCCTGACTTTC. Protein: CASSIRSGANVLTF.